This TCR beta chain derives from a study of shared clonotypes between healthy human individuals. This clone was seen only a few times. Looked up from germline, CDR1 is MDHEN and CDR2 is SYDVKM. V was trimmed by 0 bases and J by 4 bases, leaving 10 bases between them. CDR3 length: 14 residues. The protocol was immunoSEQ multiplex PCR, while the TCRdb copy is restricted to in-frame clones and leaves out a portion. This sample has approximately 100,000 clones; less than 75% occur once, and the top ten carry approximately 25%. The sequence came from a woman younger than 45 in good health. The chain couples TRBV28 to TRBJ2-7; no clear D gene. The sequencing input was memory CD8+ T cells sorted from blood. The sample's subset: CD45RO+ cells pooled with CCR7-negative TemRA cells. This CDR3 reads CASSLWVKSYEQYF. As DNA, the CDR3 is TGTGCCAGCAGTTTATGGGTAAAGTCTTACGAGCAGTACTTC. The entire variable domain, with the rest obtained from reference TRBV28 and TRBJ2-7, is as follows: DVKVTQSSRYLVKRTGEKVFLECVQDMDHENMFWYRQDPGLGLRLIYFSYDVKMKEKGDIPEGYSVSREKKERFSLILESASTNQTSMYLCASSLWVKSYEQYFGPGTRLTVT.